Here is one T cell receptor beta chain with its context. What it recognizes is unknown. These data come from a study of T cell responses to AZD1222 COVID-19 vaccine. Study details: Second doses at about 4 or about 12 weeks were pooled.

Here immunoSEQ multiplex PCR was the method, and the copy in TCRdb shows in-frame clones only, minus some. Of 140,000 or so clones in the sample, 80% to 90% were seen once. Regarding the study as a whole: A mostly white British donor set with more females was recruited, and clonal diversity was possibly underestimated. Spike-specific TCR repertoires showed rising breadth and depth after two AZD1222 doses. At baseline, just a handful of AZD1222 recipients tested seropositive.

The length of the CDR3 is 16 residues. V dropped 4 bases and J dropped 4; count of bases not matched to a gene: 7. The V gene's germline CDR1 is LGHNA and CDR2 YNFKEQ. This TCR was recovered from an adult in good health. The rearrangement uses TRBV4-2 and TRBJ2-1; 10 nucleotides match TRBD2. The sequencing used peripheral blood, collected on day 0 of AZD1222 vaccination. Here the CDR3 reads CASSRGLAEPYNEQFF. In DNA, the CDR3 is TGTGCCAGCAGCCGAGGACTAGCGGAACCGTACAATGAGCAGTTCTTC.